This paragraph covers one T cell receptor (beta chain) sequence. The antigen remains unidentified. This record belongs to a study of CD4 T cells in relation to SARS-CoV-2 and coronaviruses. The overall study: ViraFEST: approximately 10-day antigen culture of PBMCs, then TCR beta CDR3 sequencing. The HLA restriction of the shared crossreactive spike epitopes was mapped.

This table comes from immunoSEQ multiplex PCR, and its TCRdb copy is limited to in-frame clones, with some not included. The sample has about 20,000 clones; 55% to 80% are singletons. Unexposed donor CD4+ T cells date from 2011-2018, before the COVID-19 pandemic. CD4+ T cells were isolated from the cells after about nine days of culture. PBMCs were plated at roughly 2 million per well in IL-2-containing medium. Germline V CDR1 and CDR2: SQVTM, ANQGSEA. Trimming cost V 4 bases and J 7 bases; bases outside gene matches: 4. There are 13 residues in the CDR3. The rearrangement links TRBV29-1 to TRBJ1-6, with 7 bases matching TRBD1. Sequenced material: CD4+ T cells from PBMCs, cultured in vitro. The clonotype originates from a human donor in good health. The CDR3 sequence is CSVGSGGNSPLHF. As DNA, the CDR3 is TGCAGCGTTGGTTCAGGGGGGAATTCACCCCTCCACTTT.